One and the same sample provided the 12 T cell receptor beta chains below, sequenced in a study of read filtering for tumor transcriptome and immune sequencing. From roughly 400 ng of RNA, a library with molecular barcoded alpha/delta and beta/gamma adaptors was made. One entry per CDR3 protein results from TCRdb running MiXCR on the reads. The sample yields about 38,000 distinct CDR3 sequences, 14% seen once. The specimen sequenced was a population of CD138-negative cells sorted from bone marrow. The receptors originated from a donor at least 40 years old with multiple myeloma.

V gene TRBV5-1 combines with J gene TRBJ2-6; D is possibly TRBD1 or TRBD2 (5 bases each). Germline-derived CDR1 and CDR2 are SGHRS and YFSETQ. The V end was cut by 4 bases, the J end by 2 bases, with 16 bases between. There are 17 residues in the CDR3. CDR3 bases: TGCGCCAGCAGCGGCCGGGACCCCGGGGCTGGGGCCAACGTCCTGACTTTC. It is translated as CASSGRDPGAGANVLTF.

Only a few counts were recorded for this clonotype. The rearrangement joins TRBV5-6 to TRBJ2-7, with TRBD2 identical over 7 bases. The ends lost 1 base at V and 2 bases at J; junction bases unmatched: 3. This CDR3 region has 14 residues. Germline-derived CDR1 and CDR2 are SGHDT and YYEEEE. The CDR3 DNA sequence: TGTGCCAGCAGCTTGATCGGGGGGACCTACGAGCAGTACTTC. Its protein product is CASSLIGGTYEQYF.

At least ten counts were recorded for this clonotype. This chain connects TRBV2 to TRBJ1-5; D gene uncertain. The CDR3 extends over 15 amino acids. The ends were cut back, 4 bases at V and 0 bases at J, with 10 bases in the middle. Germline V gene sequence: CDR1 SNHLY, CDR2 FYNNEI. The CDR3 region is CASSGSGYSNQPQHF. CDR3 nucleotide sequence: TGTGCCAGCAGTGGTTCGGGCTATAGCAATCAGCCCCAGCATTTT.

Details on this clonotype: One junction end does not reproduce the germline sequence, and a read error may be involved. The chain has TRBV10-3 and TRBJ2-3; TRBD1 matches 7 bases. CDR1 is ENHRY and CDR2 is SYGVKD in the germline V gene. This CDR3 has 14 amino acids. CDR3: CAISRDRYTDTQYF. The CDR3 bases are TGTGCCATCAGTAGGGACAGATACACAGATACGCAGTACTTT.

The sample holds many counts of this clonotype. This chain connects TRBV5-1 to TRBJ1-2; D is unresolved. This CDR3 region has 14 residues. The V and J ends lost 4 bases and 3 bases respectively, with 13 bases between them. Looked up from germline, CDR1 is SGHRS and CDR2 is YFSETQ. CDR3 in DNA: TGCGCCAGCAGCGCAGGACCCCCTGACTATGGCTACACCTTC. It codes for CASSAGPPDYGYTF.

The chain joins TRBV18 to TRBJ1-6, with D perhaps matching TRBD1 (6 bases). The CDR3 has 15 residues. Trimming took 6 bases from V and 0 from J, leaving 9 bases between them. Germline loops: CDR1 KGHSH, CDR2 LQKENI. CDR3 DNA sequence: TGTGCCAGCTCCGTGGACAGCTCCTATAATTCACCCCTCCACTTT. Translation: CASSVDSSYNSPLHF.

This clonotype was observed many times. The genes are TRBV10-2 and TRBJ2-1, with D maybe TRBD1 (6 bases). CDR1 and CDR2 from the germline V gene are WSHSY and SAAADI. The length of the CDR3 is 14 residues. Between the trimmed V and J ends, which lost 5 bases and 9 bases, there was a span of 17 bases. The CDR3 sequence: CASSPSRTVSEQFF. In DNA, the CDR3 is TGCGCCAGCAGTCCAAGCCGGACAGTCAGTGAGCAGTTCTTC.

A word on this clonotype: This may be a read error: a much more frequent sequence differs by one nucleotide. CDR3: CASSWGGNTRELFF. DNA for the CDR3: TGTGCCAGCAGCTGGGGAGGTAACACCAGGGAGCTGTTTTTT. V gene TRBV5-4 combines with J gene TRBJ2-2, with TRBD2 as a possible D gene (6 bases). The germline V gene has CDR1 SGHNT and CDR2 YYREEE (reference sequence). The length of the CDR3 is 14 residues.

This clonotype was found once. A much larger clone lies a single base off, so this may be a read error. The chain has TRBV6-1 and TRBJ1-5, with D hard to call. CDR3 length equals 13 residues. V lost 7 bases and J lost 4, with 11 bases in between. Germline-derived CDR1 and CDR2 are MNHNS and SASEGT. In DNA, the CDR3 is TGTGCCAGCAATACGCCCTCGAATCAGCCCCAGCATTTT. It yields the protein CASNTPSNQPQHF.

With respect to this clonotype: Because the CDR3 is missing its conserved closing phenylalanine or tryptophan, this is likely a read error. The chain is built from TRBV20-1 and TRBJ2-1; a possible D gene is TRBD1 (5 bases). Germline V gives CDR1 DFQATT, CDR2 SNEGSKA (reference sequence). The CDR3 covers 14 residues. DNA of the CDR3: TGCAGTGCGCAGGGTGATACCTCCTACAGTGAGCAGTTCTCC. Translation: CSAQGDTSYSEQFS.

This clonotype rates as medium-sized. In DNA, the CDR3 is TGTGCCATCCTCCCTAGCCGGGGGGGAGGTAATGAGCAGTTCTTC. As protein: CAILPSRGGGNEQFF. The rearrangement uses TRBV10-3 and TRBJ2-1; 8 bases are a match to TRBD2. After removal of 8 bases from V and 7 bases from J, the junction contained 13 bases not matched to a gene. The CDR3 has 15 amino acids. CDR1 is ENHRY, CDR2 SYGVKD, per germline.

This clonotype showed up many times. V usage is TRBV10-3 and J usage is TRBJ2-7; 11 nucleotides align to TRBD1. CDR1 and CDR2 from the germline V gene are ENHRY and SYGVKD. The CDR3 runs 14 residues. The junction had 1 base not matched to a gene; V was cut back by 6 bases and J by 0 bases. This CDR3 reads CAIRGQGDSYEQYF. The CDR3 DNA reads TGTGCCATCAGGGGACAGGGGGACTCCTACGAGCAGTACTTC.